This entry describes one T cell receptor (beta chain). Its matching antigen is unknown. These data belong to a study of T cell responses to AZD1222 COVID-19 vaccine. General study findings and limits: Dominant CD4 TCR responses targeted spike regions 160-218 and 743-854. Clonal diversity may have been underestimated in mostly white British donors. Spike-specific TCR breadth and depth grew following two AZD1222 doses. Baseline seropositives among AZD1222 recipients totaled only 5 to 7.

Looked up from germline, CDR1 is SNHLY and CDR2 is FYNNEI. V lost 4 bases to trimming and J lost 7 bases, with 10 bases between them. The CDR3 runs to 13 residues. Generated by immunoSEQ multiplex PCR, the TCRdb table keeps only in-frame clones and is missing some. This repertoire shows 130,000 or so clones, more than 85% found once; its top ten account for less than 2%. Here the sequenced sample was peripheral blood, taken 28 days after the second AZD1222 dose. The chain combines TRBV2 with TRBJ1-4; D gene unclear. The source is an adult who received the AZD1222 COVID-19 vaccine. DNA of the CDR3: TGTGCCAGCAGTGCCGGGTGGGGTGAAAAACTGTTTTTT. It encodes CASSAGWGEKLFF.